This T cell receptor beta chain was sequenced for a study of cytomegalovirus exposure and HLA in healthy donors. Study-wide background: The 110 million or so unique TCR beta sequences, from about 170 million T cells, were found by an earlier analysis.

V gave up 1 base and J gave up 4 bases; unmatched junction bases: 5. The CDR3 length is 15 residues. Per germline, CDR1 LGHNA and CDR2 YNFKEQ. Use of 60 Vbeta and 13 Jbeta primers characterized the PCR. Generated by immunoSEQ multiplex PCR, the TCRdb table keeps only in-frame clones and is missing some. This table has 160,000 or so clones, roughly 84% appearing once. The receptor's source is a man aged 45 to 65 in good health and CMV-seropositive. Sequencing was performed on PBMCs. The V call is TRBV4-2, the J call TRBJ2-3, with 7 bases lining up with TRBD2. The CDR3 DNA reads TGTGCCAGCAGCCAAGTGGCGGGAGTGGCAGATACGCAGTATTTT. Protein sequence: CASSQVAGVADTQYF.